Included here is one T cell receptor beta chain sequence, with context. Its specificity is unknown. V was clipped by 4 bases and J by 8 bases, with 16 bases between them. The CDR3 loop spans 14 amino acids. Germline V gene sequence: CDR1 SGHKS, CDR2 YYEKEE (reference sequence). The data are from a study of T-cell memory formation after mild COVID-19. Study findings and constraints: Certain responding clones were present in pre-infection memory, suggesting participation of cross-reactive memory. Day 15 to 85 contracting clones showed balanced CD4/CD8; later expanders leaned CD4+.

Researchers used 5'RACE with constant-segment primers to make TCR alpha and TCR beta cDNA libraries that carry sample barcodes and UMIs. TCRdb re-derived calls from the 5' RACE reads in MiXCR, one entry per CDR3 protein. The sample records a few hundred thousand distinct CDR3 sequences, roughly 15% being singletons. The receptor comes from a man between 18 and 35 years old who had mild COVID-19 (a few samples of this study predate the infection). Cell type and time point are not known. The chain couples TRBV5-5 to TRBJ2-1; D might be TRBD2 (6 bases). Sequencing used PBMCs or a T cell subset sorted from them (not recorded which). DNA for the CDR3: TGTGCCAGCAGCCCCCGGGGGACGCACGATGAGCAGTTCTTC. It translates to CASSPRGTHDEQFF.